The 16 T cell receptor beta chains reported below all come from one sample, sequenced in a study of tumor and adjacent non-tumor tissue in lung cancer. The template was RNA from unsorted bulk tissue. The library came from three nested PCR rounds adapted from ARM-PCR protocols. TCRdb analysed the multiplex PCR reads with MiXCR anew, one entry per CDR3 protein. The data hold about 110,000 distinct CDR3 sequences, with 84% observed a single time. The specimen was lung tumor tissue. Source of these receptors: a man aged 70-80 years with non-small cell lung cancer.

In regard to this clonotype: The germline gene is not matched at one end of the junction; a read error may be the cause. The V and J genes are TRBV11-2 and TRBJ2-2; D is possibly TRBD1 (7 bases). CDR3 length: 16 residues. Germline assignment: CDR1 SGHAT and CDR2 FQNNGV. CDR3 in amino acids: CASNLVGTGVAGGLFF. DNA for the CDR3: TGTGCCAGCAATTTAGTGGGCACAGGGGTTGCCGGGGGGCTGTTTTTT.

To note about this clonotype: The junction does not match germline at one end; this may be a read error. The V and J genes are TRBV11-2 and TRBJ2-5; 11 bases agree with TRBD2. The germline V gene has CDR1 SGHAT and CDR2 FQNNGV. This CDR3 region has 15 residues. CDR3 in DNA: TGTGCCAGCAACATTAGCCCCGTGACTAGCGGGACCCAGTACTTT. Its protein product is CASNISPVTSGTQYF.

The sample holds one count of this clonotype. Germline is not matched at one junction end, which may reflect a read error. V is TRBV4-1 and J is TRBJ2-1, with TRBD1 matching over 10 bases. CDR1 MGHRA and CDR2 YSYEKL come from the germline V gene. This CDR3 has 17 residues. The CDR3 bases are TGCGCCAGTAGCCATTCCTCGGGGACAGGGGTCCACAATGAGCATTTCTTC. Protein product: CASSHSSGTGVHNEHFF.

The V gene is TRBV5-4, the J gene TRBJ2-1, with D unclear. From germline, CDR1 is SGHNT and CDR2 YYREEE (reference sequence). V was pared by 4 bases and J by 8 bases, with 22 bases between. The CDR3 is made up of 16 amino acids. In DNA form, the CDR3 reads TGTGCCAGCAGCCCAGCATCTAGTGCCATCAAGGATGAGCAGTTCTTC. It specifies CASSPASSAIKDEQFF.

The table lists this clonotype with a count of one. The rearrangement uses TRBV4-1 and TRBJ2-2; 10 positions match TRBD2. This CDR3 comprises 20 residues. Germline trimming cut 6 bases from V and 6 bases from J; bases unmatched to any gene: 22. CDR1 MGHRA and CDR2 YSYEKL come from the germline V gene. The CDR3 DNA sequence: TGCGCCAGCAGTGCAAGAGGGTCTAGCGGGGGACCGCGGGGAGCCGGGGAGCTGTTTTTT. It translates to CASSARGSSGGPRGAGELFF.

As regards this clonotype: A junction end diverges from the germline sequence, so it may reflect a read error. This chain connects TRBV11-3 to TRBJ1-1, with a tentative D call TRBD1 (5 bases). CDR1 SGHNT and CDR2 YENEEA come from the germline V gene. The CDR3 is 16 amino acids. CDR3 nucleotide sequence: TGTGCCAGCAGCTTAAAGACAGAATGGATGAACACTGATGCTTTCTTT. It is translated as CASSLKTEWMNTDAFF.

Worth noting for this clonotype: A much larger clone lies a single base off, so this may be a read error. In DNA form, the CDR3 reads TGTGACAGCAGCGTAGGACAGGGTCACAATCAGCCCCAGCATTTT. This codes for CDSSVGQGHNQPQHF. The rearrangement uses TRBV9 and TRBJ1-5; 8 bases match TRBD1. This CDR3 comprises 15 residues. Per the germline V gene, CDR1 is SGDLS and CDR2 is YYNGEE.

In this sample, this clonotype turned up once. A read error may account for a junction end that differs from germline. The V gene is TRBV29-1, the J gene TRBJ1-2; D perhaps matches TRBD1 (6 bases). Germline values: CDR1 SQVTM, CDR2 ANQGSEA. The CDR3 sequence is 14 residues long. The DNA of the CDR3 is TGTAGCGTTGCACCAGGGGCATTAACCTATAGCTACACCTTC. Translated: CSVAPGALTYSYTF. Full variable domain (rest looked up from reference TRBV29-1 and TRBJ1-2): SAVISQKPSRDICQRGTSLTIQCQVDSQVTMMFWYRQQPGQSLTLIATANQGSEATYESGFVIDKFPISRPNLTFSTLTVSNMSPEDSSIYLCSVAPGALTYSYTFGSGTRLTVV.

About this clonotype itself: The germline gene is not matched at one end of the junction; a read error may be the cause. The V and J genes are TRBV4-1 and TRBJ1-6; D possibly corresponds to TRBD1 (5 bases). CDR3 length: 18 residues. Looked up from germline, CDR1 is MGHRA and CDR2 is YSYEKL. The chain's CDR3 is CASSQGMTACSYNSPLHF. The DNA of the CDR3 is TGTGCCAGCAGCCAAGGGATGACAGCATGCTCATATAATTCACCCCTCCACTTT.

Comments on this clonotype: Relative to the germline gene, one junction end is altered; a read error may explain this. This chain connects TRBV11-2 to TRBJ2-1, with D perhaps matching TRBD1 (5 bases). The CDR3 consists of 17 residues. CDR1 is SGHAT and CDR2 is FQNNGV in the germline V gene. CDR3 bases: TGTGCCAGCCTTTGGGGCTCCAGTGCCGCCTCCTACAATGAGCATTTCTTC. Translating it yields CASLWGSSAASYNEHFF.

About this clonotype: Since the CDR3 does not end with the conserved phenylalanine or tryptophan, this likely comes from a read error. This rearrangement joins TRBV5-1 to TRBJ1-1; D might be TRBD1 (6 bases). Per the germline V gene, CDR1 is SGHRS and CDR2 is YFSETQ. This CDR3 region has 14 residues. The CDR3 DNA follows: TGCGCCATCAGCAAGGACAGCCAGAACACTGAAGCTTTCTAT. It encodes CAISKDSQNTEAFY.

Worth noting for this clonotype: Relative to the germline gene, one junction end is altered; a read error may explain this. V gene TRBV6-2 or TRBV6-3 combines with J gene TRBJ2-3; 10 positions match TRBD1. The CDR3 totals 18 residues. From germline, CDR1 is MNHEY and CDR2 SVGEGT. The DNA of the CDR3 is TGTGCCAGCAGTTACTCTAAGACAGGGGGCATCTGCGGAGATACTCAGTATTTT. This encodes CASSYSKTGGICGDTQYF.

As to this clonotype: Because the CDR3's place on the DNA is in doubt, the DNA is left out and the CDR3 is given as listed by TCRdb. V and J are TRBV12-3 or TRBV12-4 and TRBJ1-2; the D call of TRBD1 is as the table states it, not checked on the DNA. With termini counted, the CDR3 has 14 amino acids. The CDR3 protein is CPSSQWGTYYCYTF.

Note on this clonotype: A read error may account for a junction end that differs from germline. The CDR3 DNA reads as TGTGCCAGCAACCAAAGGACAGGGGGACTAGCGGTCTACGATGTGCAGTTCTTC. This codes for CASNQRTGGLAVYDVQFF. J is TRBJ2-1 and V is TRBV4-2; D is perhaps TRBD2 (11 bases). CDR3 size: 18 residues. The germline V gene has CDR1 LGHNA and CDR2 YNFKEQ.

The V call is TRBV10-3, the J call TRBJ2-5; TRBD1 aligns across 8 bases. This CDR3 is 15 amino acids long. The V and J ends lost 10 bases and 1 base, in that order; junction bases with no gene match: 11. Germline CDR1 is ENHRY and CDR2 is SYGVKD. The CDR3 coding sequence is TGTGCCACCACCTCCAGGACAGGGCCCCAAGAGACCCAGTACTTC. As protein: CATTSRTGPQETQYF.

CDR3 DNA sequence: TGCAGCGTGATGGCCGGAATTTCCGATGACTATGGCTACACCTTC. This translates into CSVMAGISDDYGYTF. V is TRBV29-1 and J is TRBJ1-2; D not certain. CDR1 and CDR2 from the germline V gene are SQVTM and ANQGSEA. The CDR3 totals 15 residues. Trimming took off 6 bases at V and 3 bases at J, with 20 bases between the two ends.